Following are 9 T cell receptor beta chains from one sample sequenced in a study of monozygotic twins with inflammatory bowel disease. With the 5' RACE reads reprocessed, TCRdb shows one record per CDR3 protein and no DNA. Here the sample table reports 350,000 to 400,000 distinct CDR3 sequences. Sequenced material: blood. The receptor source for this set is a human donor with ulcerative colitis or Crohn's disease, or a healthy co-twin of an affected twin (not recorded which).

The chain has TRBV4-1 and TRBJ1-5; TCRdb selects TRBD1, and the lack of DNA leaves this call unchecked. This CDR3 has 17 amino acids. The V gene's germline CDR1 is MGHRA and CDR2 YSYEKL. The chain's CDR3 is CASSVRTGADSNQPQHF.

CDR3 region: CATSAKTRPGLGTDTQYF. The chain combines TRBV24-1 with TRBJ2-3; there is no DNA to check the TCRdb D call of TRBD2. The CDR3 runs to 18 residues. Germline V gene data show CDR1 as KGHDR and CDR2 as SFDVKD.

This chain links TRBV11-2 with TRBJ2-2; TCRdb names TRBD1, which stays unverified in the absence of DNA. Per germline, CDR1 SGHAT and CDR2 FQNNGV. CDR3 size: 19 residues. The CDR3 loop is CASSLGIGASPRNTGELFF.

This chain connects TRBV5-1 to TRBJ1-6. Germline V lookup: CDR1 SGHRS, CDR2 YFSETQ. The CDR3 consists of 15 residues. The CDR3 loop reads CASSQISSYNSPLHF.

The chain has TRBV13 and TRBJ2-3; checking the TCRdb D call of TRBD2 is not possible without DNA. The CDR3 is made up of 13 amino acids. The germline V gene has CDR1 PRHDT and CDR2 FYEKMQ (reference sequence). CDR3 protein: CASSLERLAAQYF.

The CDR3 spells CASSDRTIAGGNKNIQYF. The V and J genes are TRBV25-1 and TRBJ2-4; TCRdb reports TRBD2, a call that lacks DNA to check it against. The CDR3 runs to 18 residues. CDR1 is MGHDK, CDR2 SYGVNS, per germline.

The chain uses TRBV10-3 and TRBJ2-2; lacking DNA, the TRBD2 call made by TCRdb goes unchecked. This CDR3 has 15 residues. The germline V gene has CDR1 ENHRY and CDR2 SYGVKD. The CDR3 spells CAISERGGSTGELFF.

J is TRBJ1-4 and V is TRBV7-9. CDR3 length equals 15 residues. In germline, CDR1 is SEHNR, CDR2 FQNEAQ (reference sequence). CDR3 sequence reads: CASSRRGRENEKLFF. Supplemented by reference TRBV7-9 and TRBJ1-4, the full variable domain reads DTGVSQNPRHKITKRGQNVTFRCDPISEHNRLYWYRQTLGQGPEFLTYFQNEAQLEKSRLLSDRFSAERPKGSFSTLEIQRTEQGDSAMYLCASSRRGRENEKLFFGSGTQLSVL.

The chain employs TRBV12-3 or TRBV12-4 and TRBJ1-4; TCRdb outputs TRBD1, but without DNA this stays unchecked. The CDR3 loop spans 16 amino acids. The CDR3 loop is CASSLAGATTNEKLFF.